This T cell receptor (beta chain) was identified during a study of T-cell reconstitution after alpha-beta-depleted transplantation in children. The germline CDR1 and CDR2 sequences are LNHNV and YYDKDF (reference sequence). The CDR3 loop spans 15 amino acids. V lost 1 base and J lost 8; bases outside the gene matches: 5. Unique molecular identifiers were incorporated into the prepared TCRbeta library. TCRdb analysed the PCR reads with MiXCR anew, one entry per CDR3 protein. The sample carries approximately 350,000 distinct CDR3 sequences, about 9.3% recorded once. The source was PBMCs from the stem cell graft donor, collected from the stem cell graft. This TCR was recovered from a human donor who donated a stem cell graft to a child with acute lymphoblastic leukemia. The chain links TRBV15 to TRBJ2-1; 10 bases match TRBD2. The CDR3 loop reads CATSRGTSGNDEQFF. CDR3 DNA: TGTGCCACCAGCAGAGGGACTAGCGGAAACGATGAGCAGTTCTTC.